Presented here are 11 T cell receptor beta chains from one specimen sequenced in a study of vaccination and CD4 T cells after COVID-19. Their antigen targets remain unknown. Cultured CD4+ T cell DNA underwent sequencing with the Oncomine TCR Beta short-read assay. TCRdb reanalysed the PCR reads using MiXCR and keeps one entry per CDR3 protein. The sample contains around 14,000 distinct CDR3 sequences, around a third of which appear only once. Treatment reported: approximately 11-day PBMC culture with coronavirus spike peptide pools or control peptides (ViraFEST assay). Source material: cultured CD4+ T cells from blood. Every receptor here comes from a human donor with COVID-19.

J is TRBJ2-5 and V is TRBV11-1; D perhaps matches TRBD2 (5 bases). There are 16 residues in the CDR3. V lost 6 bases and J lost 5, with 22 bases in between. Germline V gives CDR1 SGHAT, CDR2 FQDESV (reference sequence). The CDR3 loop reads CASSRSGGASGETQYF. CDR3 sequence (DNA): TGTGCCAGCAGTAGGAGCGGAGGCGCTAGTGGGGAGACCCAGTACTTC. Supplemented by reference TRBV11-1 and TRBJ2-5, the full variable domain reads EAEVAQSPRYKITEKSQAVAFWCDPISGHATLYWYRQILGQGPELLVQFQDESVVDDSQLPKDRFSAERLKGVDSTLKIQPAELGDSAMYLCASSRSGGASGETQYFGPGTRLLVL.

V and J are TRBV29-1 and TRBJ2-2; 8 nucleotides agree with TRBD2. This CDR3 comprises 14 residues. The V and J ends lost 5 bases and 2 bases, in that order; junction bases with no gene match: 4. CDR1 and CDR2 from the germline V gene are SQVTM and ANQGSEA. This chain's CDR3 is CSVSSGQNTGELFF. The CDR3 DNA reads TGCAGCGTTTCTAGCGGGCAAAACACCGGGGAGCTGTTTTTT.

V usage is TRBV29-1 and J usage is TRBJ1-3; D is undetermined. The CDR3 contains 14 residues. CDR1 SQVTM and CDR2 ANQGSEA come from the germline V gene. V dropped 0 bases and J dropped 4 bases, with 10 bases sitting between them. The DNA of the CDR3 is TGCAGCGTTGAAGATCTTAAAACGGGAAACACCATATATTTT. Translating it yields CSVEDLKTGNTIYF.

The chain carries TRBV29-1 and TRBJ1-2, with TRBD1 matching 7 bases. V was clipped by 4 bases and J by 6 bases; unmatched bases: 14. The CDR3 has 15 residues. The germline V gene has CDR1 SQVTM and CDR2 ANQGSEA. CDR3 bases: TGCAGCGTTGCCCGGACAGGAGAATTCTCTAATGGCTACACCTTC. This sequence encodes CSVARTGEFSNGYTF. Combining the CDR3 with reference TRBV29-1 and TRBJ1-2 gives the whole variable domain SAVISQKPSRDICQRGTSLTIQCQVDSQVTMMFWYRQQPGQSLTLIATANQGSEATYESGFVIDKFPISRPNLTFSTLTVSNMSPEDSSIYLCSVARTGEFSNGYTFGSGTRLTVV.

This clonotype was found a few times. This chain uses TRBV6-4 with TRBJ1-1; a possible D gene is TRBD1 (6 bases). This CDR3 comprises 13 residues. From germline, CDR1 is MRHNA and CDR2 SNTAGT. The V gene lost 4 bases and the J gene lost 1 base, with 7 bases spanning the gap. CDR3 bases: TGTGCCAGCAGTGCAGGGGAGAACACTGAAGCTTTCTTT. It codes for CASSAGENTEAFF.

The J gene is TRBJ2-2, the V gene TRBV10-2; D is possibly TRBD1 or TRBD2 (5 bases each). The V end was cut by 7 bases, the J end by 5 bases, with 14 bases between. The CDR3 is 14 amino acids. Germline V gives CDR1 WSHSY, CDR2 SAAADI. The DNA of the CDR3 is TGCGCCAGCACATGGGGGTCAGAAACCGGGGAGCTGTTTTTT. Its translation is CASTWGSETGELFF.

In this sample, this clonotype turned up a few times. The chain links TRBV6-5 to TRBJ1-2, with 10 bases identical to TRBD1. Trimming took 2 bases from V and 1 from J; bases not matched to a gene: 4. The CDR3 loop spans 16 amino acids. The germline CDR1 and CDR2 sequences are MNHEY and SVGAGI. CDR3 in DNA: TGTGCCAGCAGTTACCCCGGACAGGGGGTTAACTATGGCTACACCTTC. It yields the protein CASSYPGQGVNYGYTF.

This clonotype was seen a handful of times. The chain employs TRBV27 and TRBJ1-5, with D unresolved. CDR1 MNHEY and CDR2 SMNVEV come from the germline V gene (reference sequence). The V end lost 2 bases, the J end lost 5 bases, and 7 bases lay between the germline ends. The CDR3 is 13 residues long. The CDR3 spells CASSLEEDQPQHF. Written as DNA, the CDR3 is TGTGCCAGCAGTTTAGAGGAGGATCAGCCCCAGCATTTT.

J is TRBJ1-2 and V is TRBV29-1; no clear D. Per germline, CDR1 SQVTM and CDR2 ANQGSEA. Trimming pared 3 bases from V and 5 bases from J, leaving 4 bases between. The CDR3 runs 10 residues. The CDR3 DNA reads TGCAGCGTTGACAGATATGGCTACACCTTC. Protein product: CSVDRYGYTF.

The J gene is TRBJ2-7, the V gene TRBV20-1; 7 bases are shared with TRBD2. Trimming took 1 base from V and 4 from J; bases not matched to a gene: 10. This CDR3 has 15 amino acids. The germline gives CDR1 DFQATT, CDR2 SNEGSKA (reference sequence). CDR3 protein: CSARGGTTLLYEQYF. CDR3 coding DNA: TGCAGTGCTAGAGGTGGGACTACCCTTTTGTACGAGCAGTACTTC.

Written as DNA, the CDR3 is TGTGCCAGCAGCTTAGCGGGGGGGCGGGCCGGGGAGCTGTTTTTT. Its translation: CASSLAGGRAGELFF. The chain combines TRBV7-2 with TRBJ2-2; perhaps TRBD2 as D (7 bases). This CDR3 comprises 15 residues. V gave up 0 bases and J gave up 6 bases, with 11 bases separating them. Per the germline V gene, CDR1 is SGHTA and CDR2 is FQGNSA.